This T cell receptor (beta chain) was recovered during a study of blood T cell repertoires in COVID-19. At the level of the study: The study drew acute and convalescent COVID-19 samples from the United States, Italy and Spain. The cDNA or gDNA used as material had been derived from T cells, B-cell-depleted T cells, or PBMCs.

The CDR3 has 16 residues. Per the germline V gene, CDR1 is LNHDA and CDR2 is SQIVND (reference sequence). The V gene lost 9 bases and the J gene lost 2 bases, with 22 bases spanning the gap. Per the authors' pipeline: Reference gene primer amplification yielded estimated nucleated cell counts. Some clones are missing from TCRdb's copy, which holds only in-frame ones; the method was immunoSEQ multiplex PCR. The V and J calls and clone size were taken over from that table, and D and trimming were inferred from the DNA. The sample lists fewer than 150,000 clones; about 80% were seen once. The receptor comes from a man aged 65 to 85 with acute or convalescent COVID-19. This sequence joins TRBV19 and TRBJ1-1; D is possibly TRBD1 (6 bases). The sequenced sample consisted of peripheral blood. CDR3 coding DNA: TGTGCCAGCTCCTTTAGTGTGGGGGCCGGTAACACTGAAGCTTTCTTT. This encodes CASSFSVGAGNTEAFF.